The 9 T cell receptor beta chains reported below all come from one sample, sequenced in a study of cytomegalovirus exposure and HLA in healthy donors. The PCR used 60 Vbeta and 13 Jbeta primers. Only in-frame clones appear in the TCRdb table, and some are missing; sequencing was by immunoSEQ multiplex PCR. The sample comprises more than 85,000 clones, over 60% of which are singletons, and roughly 8.2% rests with the top ten. The sequencing input was PBMCs. These TCRs come from a man in his forties in good health and CMV-seropositive.

The chain has TRBV7-9 and TRBJ1-2; D might be TRBD1 (5 bases). V lost 5 bases and J 3 bases, leaving 13 bases between the germline ends. Germline V gene data show CDR1 as SEHNR and CDR2 as FQNEAQ (reference sequence). The CDR3 is 14 amino acids. The CDR3 spells CASSPETVYYGYTF. The CDR3 bases are TGTGCCAGCAGCCCTGAGACAGTCTACTATGGCTACACCTTC. Looking up the rest from reference TRBV7-9 and TRBJ1-2 gives the full variable domain: DTGVSQNPRHKITKRGQNVTFRCDPISEHNRLYWYRQTLGQGPEFLTYFQNEAQLEKSRLLSDRFSAERPKGSFSTLEIQRTEQGDSAMYLCASSPETVYYGYTFGSGTRLTVV.

The chain links TRBV6-5 to TRBJ1-1; 9 bases agree with TRBD1. The CDR3 covers 15 residues. V dropped 4 bases and J dropped 11; count of bases not matched to a gene: 14. CDR1 and CDR2 from the germline V gene are MNHEY and SVGAGI. The CDR3 here is CASSSTHTGGEDAFF. In DNA form, the CDR3 reads TGTGCCAGCAGTTCCACCCATACAGGGGGCGAGGATGCTTTCTTT.

V gene TRBV11-3 combines with J gene TRBJ2-7; tentatively, D is TRBD2 (6 bases). With 4 bases removed from V and 6 bases from J, the gap between germline ends came to 25 bases. The CDR3 has 17 residues. Germline V gene sequence: CDR1 SGHNT, CDR2 YENEEA. The CDR3 region is CASSSIAGGGKLGEQYF. CDR3 nucleotide sequence: TGTGCCAGCAGCTCGATCGCGGGTGGAGGGAAGCTCGGCGAGCAGTACTTC.

There are a few counts of this clone. The chain couples TRBV27 to TRBJ1-6; TRBD1 matches 8 bases. The CDR3 consists of 17 residues. Trimming at V came to 8 bases and at J to 0 bases, leaving 9 bases not matched to a gene. Looked up from germline, CDR1 is MNHEY and CDR2 is SMNVEV (reference sequence). CDR3: CASQSRTGFSYNSPLHF. Written as DNA, the CDR3 is TGTGCCAGCCAAAGCAGGACAGGGTTCTCCTATAATTCACCCCTCCACTTT.

The V call is TRBV6-4, the J call TRBJ2-3; 9 bases match TRBD2. The germline gives CDR1 MRHNA, CDR2 SNTAGT. Trimming cost V 6 bases and J 5 bases; bases outside gene matches: 9. The CDR3 runs to 15 residues. The CDR3 DNA sequence: TGTGCCAGCAGCGCTACAGCGGGGGGTGTAGATACGCAGTATTTT. Amino acids: CASSATAGGVDTQYF.

This clone was counted once. The rearrangement joins TRBV27 to TRBJ2-7; 7 bases map to TRBD2. The CDR3 runs to 14 residues. V shed 4 bases and J 4 bases; nucleotides not matched to a gene: 7. Germline loops: CDR1 MNHEY, CDR2 SMNVEV (reference sequence). Here the CDR3 reads CASSSLAERYEQYF. In DNA form, the CDR3 reads TGTGCCAGCAGTTCCCTAGCGGAAAGGTACGAGCAGTACTTC.

This chain joins TRBV7-3 and TRBJ2-5; maybe TRBD1 (6 bases). V gave up 5 bases and J gave up 7 bases, with 11 bases separating them. Germline lookup yields CDR1 SGHTA and CDR2 FQGTGA. CDR3 size: 12 residues. The CDR3 reads CASSPVGGTQYF. In nucleotides, the CDR3 is TGTGCCAGCAGCCCCGTAGGGGGGACCCAGTACTTC. The variable domain in full, with the rest retrieved from reference TRBV7-3 and TRBJ2-5, is GAGVSQTPSNKVTEKGKYVELRCDPISGHTALYWYRQSLGQGPEFLIYFQGTGAADDSGLPNDRFFAVRPEGSVSTLKIQRTERGDSAVYLCASSPVGGTQYFGPGTRLLVL.

The chain links TRBV5-1 to TRBJ2-5, with TRBD2 identical over 9 bases. This CDR3 has 12 residues. The V gene end was trimmed by 7 bases and the J gene end by 3 bases; junction bases not matched to a gene: 1. CDR1 SGHRS and CDR2 YFSETQ come from the germline V gene. The CDR3 DNA reads TGCGCCAGCTCTAGCGGGGAAGAGACCCAGTACTTC. Translating it yields CASSSGEETQYF.

Of note for this clone: An end of the junction differs from the germline gene, which may be a read error. The chain joins TRBV7-9 to TRBJ2-1; a possible D gene is TRBD2 (6 bases). CDR1 is SEHNR, CDR2 FQNEAQ, per germline (reference sequence). This CDR3 spans 15 amino acids. In DNA form, the CDR3 reads TGTTCCAGCAGTCCCCCCTGGAGGGGCTACAATGAGCAGTTCTTC. It yields the protein CSSSPPWRGYNEQFF.